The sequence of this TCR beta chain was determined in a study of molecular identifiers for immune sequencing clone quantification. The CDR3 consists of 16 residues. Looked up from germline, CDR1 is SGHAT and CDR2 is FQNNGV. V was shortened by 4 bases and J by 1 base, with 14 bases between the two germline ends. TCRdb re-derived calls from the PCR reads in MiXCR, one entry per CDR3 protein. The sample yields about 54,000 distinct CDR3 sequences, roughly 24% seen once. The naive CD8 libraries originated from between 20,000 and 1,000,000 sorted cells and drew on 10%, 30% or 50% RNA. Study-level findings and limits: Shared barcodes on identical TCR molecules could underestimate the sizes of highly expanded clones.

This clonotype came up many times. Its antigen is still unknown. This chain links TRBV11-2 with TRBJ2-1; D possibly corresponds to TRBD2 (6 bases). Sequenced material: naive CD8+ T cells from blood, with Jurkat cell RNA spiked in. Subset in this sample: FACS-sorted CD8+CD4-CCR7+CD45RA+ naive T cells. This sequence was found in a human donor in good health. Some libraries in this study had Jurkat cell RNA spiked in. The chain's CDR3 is CASSSPGGPSYNEQFF. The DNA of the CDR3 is TGTGCCAGCAGCTCTCCCGGGGGACCGTCCTACAATGAGCAGTTCTTC. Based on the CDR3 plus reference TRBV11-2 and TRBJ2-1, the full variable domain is EAGVAQSPRYKIIEKRQSVAFWCNPISGHATLYWYQQILGQGPKLLIQFQNNGVVDDSQLPKDRFSAERLKGVDSTLKIQPAKLEDSAVYLCASSSPGGPSYNEQFFGPGTRLTVL.